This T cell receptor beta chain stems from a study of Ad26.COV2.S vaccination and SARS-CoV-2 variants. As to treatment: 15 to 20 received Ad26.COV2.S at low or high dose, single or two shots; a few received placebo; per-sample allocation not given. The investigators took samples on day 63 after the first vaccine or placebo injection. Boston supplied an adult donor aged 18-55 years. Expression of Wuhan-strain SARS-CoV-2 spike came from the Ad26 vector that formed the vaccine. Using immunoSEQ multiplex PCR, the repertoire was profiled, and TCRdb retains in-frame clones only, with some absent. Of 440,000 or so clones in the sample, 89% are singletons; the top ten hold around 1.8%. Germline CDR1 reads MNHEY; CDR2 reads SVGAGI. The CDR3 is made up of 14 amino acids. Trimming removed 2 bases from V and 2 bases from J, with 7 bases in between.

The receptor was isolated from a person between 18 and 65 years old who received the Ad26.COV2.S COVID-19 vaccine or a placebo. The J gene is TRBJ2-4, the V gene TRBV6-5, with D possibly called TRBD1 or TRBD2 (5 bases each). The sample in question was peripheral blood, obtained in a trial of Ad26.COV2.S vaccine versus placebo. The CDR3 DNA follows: TGTGCCAGCAGTTACAGGGACCCCAAAAACATTCAGTACTTC. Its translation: CASSYRDPKNIQYF.